The present T cell receptor beta chain was sequenced within a study of cytomegalovirus exposure and HLA in healthy donors (dated by TCRdb to about 2017). The study in broad terms: According to a later analysis, the 120 or so validation repertoires were produced on the same platform as the 600 to 850 repertoires of the first cohort. The aim of the study was to test whether cataloging public T cell receptors could identify signatures of past pathogen exposure. In addition to the first cohort of around 670 subjects, a separate validation cohort of 120 different subjects was used. The study combined high-throughput TCR immunosequencing, statistical association of individual TCRs with disease status, and machine learning to predict cytomegalovirus infection status.

The donors belonged to the validation cohort of 90 to 150 subjects, which was separate from the approximately 660-subject first cohort. A remark on this clone: Its antigen remains undetermined. No clone much larger than this one lies a single base away; base qualities are absent.

Overall study outcomes, separate from this receptor: It was suggested by the authors that the approach could potentially be generalized to other disease states and immunological phenotypes. The classifier was reported to diagnose cytomegalovirus status with high specificity and sensitivity in both the original cohort and the validation cohort. The study listed 150 to 200 TCR beta chains as associated with cytomegalovirus. In a later analysis, TCRs clustered in the first cohort were found to also tend to co-occur in the 100 to 150 validation repertoires, with 94% of cluster scores above 0. The validation cohort had no HLA typing available for a later analysis, so co-occurrence within that cohort was assessed over all 120 or so repertoires. Three of the identified cytomegalovirus-associated TCR beta chains were confirmed in vitro to be specific for cytomegalovirus antigens. While some public TCRs were present in many individuals, most TCR sequences turned up only very rarely across donors.

CDR1 and CDR2 were assigned from the germline V gene as SGHDT and YYEEEE. The CDR3 runs 15 amino acids, cysteine and phenylalanine included. The only DNA kept is the CDR3, 45 bases in frame from the first base. V gives up 5 bases and J gives up 5 bases, and the segment between their germline ends measures 16 bases. The library was prepared using the immunoSEQ multiplex PCR assay. In the source study's methods: A statistical classification framework was built for diagnosing cytomegalovirus status from the catalog of TCR beta chain sequences. TCRdb retrieved this table from immuneACCESS and kept in-frame rearrangements only. Not all clones are present; in checked studies, unresolved V genes account for under half, and no reason is known for the remainder. V, J and clone size derive from that table, while D and trimming were established from the DNA sequence. Present in this sample are about 120,000 clones, roughly 90% of which were seen just once. More than 5% of the sample is in the top ten clones.

Material for sequencing was PBMCs. The origin of this receptor is a woman aged 18-30 years in good health and CMV-seropositive. The V and J genes are TRBV5-6 and TRBJ1-4, with the D gene not clear enough to name. This receptor has the CDR3 CASSKGVGLNEKLFF. The DNA sequence reads TGTGCCAGCAGTAAAGGAGTGGGTCTGAATGAAAAACTGTTTTTT. Supplemented by the reference TRBV5-6 and TRBJ1-4 proteins around the CDR3, the complete variable domain is DAGVTQSPTHLIKTRGQQVTLRCSPKSGHDTVSWYQQALGQGPQFIFQYYEEEERQRGNFPDRFSGHQFPNYSSELNVNALLLGDSALYLCASSKGVGLNEKLFFGSGTQLSVL.